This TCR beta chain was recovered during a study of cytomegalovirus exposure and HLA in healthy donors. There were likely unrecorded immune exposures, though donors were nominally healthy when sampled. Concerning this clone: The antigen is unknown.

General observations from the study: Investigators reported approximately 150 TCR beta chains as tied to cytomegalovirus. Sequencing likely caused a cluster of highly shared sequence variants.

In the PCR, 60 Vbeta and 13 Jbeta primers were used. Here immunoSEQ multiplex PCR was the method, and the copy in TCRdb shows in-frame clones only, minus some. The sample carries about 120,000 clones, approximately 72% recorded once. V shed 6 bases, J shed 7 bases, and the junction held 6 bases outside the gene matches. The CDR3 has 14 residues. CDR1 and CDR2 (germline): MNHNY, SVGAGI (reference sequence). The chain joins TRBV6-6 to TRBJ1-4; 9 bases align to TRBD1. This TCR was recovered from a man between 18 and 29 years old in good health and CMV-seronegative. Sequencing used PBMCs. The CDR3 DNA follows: TGTGCCAGCAGACTGACAGGGGGTGGTGAAAAACTGTTTTTT. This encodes CASRLTGGGEKLFF.